This entry features one TCR beta chain sequence. This entry comes from a study of blood T cell repertoires in COVID-19. TCRdb's copy holds only in-frame clones and misses some; the assay was immunoSEQ multiplex PCR. The sample lists 270,000 or so clones; roughly 83% were seen once. This CDR3 region has 15 residues. Germline CDR1 LGHDT, CDR2 YNNKEL (reference sequence). V was clipped by 4 bases and J by 8 bases; unmatched bases: 11. V gene TRBV3-1 (or the pseudogene TRBV3-2) combines with J gene TRBJ1-2; 9 bases agree with TRBD1. The receptor's source is a human donor with COVID-19, enrolled during active disease. The donor label of this sample is uncertain. Sequenced sample: peripheral blood. DNA for the CDR3: TGTGCCAGCAGCCTATCCGGGACAGGGTCTCTCGGCTACACCTTC. It translates to CASSLSGTGSLGYTF.